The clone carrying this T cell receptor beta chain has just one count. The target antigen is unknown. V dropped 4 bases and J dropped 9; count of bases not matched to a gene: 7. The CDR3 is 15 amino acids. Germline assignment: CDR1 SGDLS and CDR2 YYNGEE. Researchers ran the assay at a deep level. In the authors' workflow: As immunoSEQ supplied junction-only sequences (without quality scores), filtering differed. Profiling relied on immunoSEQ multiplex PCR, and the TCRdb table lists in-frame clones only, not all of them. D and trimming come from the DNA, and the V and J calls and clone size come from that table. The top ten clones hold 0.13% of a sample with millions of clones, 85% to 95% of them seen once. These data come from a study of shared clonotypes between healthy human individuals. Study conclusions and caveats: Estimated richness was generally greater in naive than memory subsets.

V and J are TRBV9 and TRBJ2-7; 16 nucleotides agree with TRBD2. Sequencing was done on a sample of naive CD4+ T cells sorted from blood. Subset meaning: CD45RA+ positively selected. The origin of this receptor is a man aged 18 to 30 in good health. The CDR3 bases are TGTGCCAGCAGCTCTGGGACTAGCGGGAGGGCCCGGCAGTACTTC. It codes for CASSSGTSGRARQYF.